The 31 T cell receptor beta chains below were found in one sample sequenced in a study of shared clonotypes between healthy human individuals. Only in-frame clones appear in the TCRdb table, and some are missing; sequencing was by immunoSEQ multiplex PCR. The table lists 2,500,000 or so clones, more than 85% of them singletons. The specimen sequenced was naive CD4+ T cells from PBMCs. Stated subset: CD45RA+ positively selected. The receptors were sampled from a man younger than 35 in good health. Some clones in this sample may be carry-over from other donors' samples.

This clone was counted once. J is TRBJ2-3 and V is TRBV29-1, with unresolved D. Trimming took off 8 bases at V and 4 bases at J, with 13 bases between the two ends. Germline V gives CDR1 SQVTM, CDR2 ANQGSEA. The CDR3 consists of 12 residues. The CDR3 DNA is TGCAGCCTACTGGCCGGCCCAGATACGCAGTATTTT. Its translation is CSLLAGPDTQYF.

The rearrangement joins TRBV19 to TRBJ1-5, with 7 positions matching TRBD1. This CDR3 has 16 residues. Germline V gene sequence: CDR1 LNHDA, CDR2 SQIVND (reference sequence). The V gene end was trimmed by 3 bases and the J gene end by 0 bases; junction bases not matched to a gene: 5. CDR3 coding DNA: TGTGCCAGTAGTATCCCCGGGACAGCTAGCAATCAGCCCCAGCATTTT. As protein: CASSIPGTASNQPQHF.

CDR3: CASSWGQGAQYNEQFF. As DNA, the CDR3 is TGTGCCAGCAGCTGGGGCCAGGGGGCGCAATACAATGAGCAGTTCTTC. The chain has TRBV5-6 and TRBJ2-1, with 8 bases matching TRBD1. This CDR3 is built from 16 residues. The trim removed 3 bases at V and 4 bases at J, leaving 9 bases unmatched. Per the germline V gene, CDR1 is SGHDT and CDR2 is YYEEEE.

V usage is TRBV4-1 and J usage is TRBJ2-2, with D possibly being TRBD2 (6 bases). Trimming shortened V by 4 bases and J by 3 bases, and 12 bases separated the two germline ends. Germline V gene data show CDR1 as MGHRA and CDR2 as YSYEKL. The CDR3 runs 15 residues. This CDR3 is CASSLRGTDTGELFF. CDR3 DNA sequence: TGCGCCAGCAGCCTGCGCGGGACCGACACCGGGGAGCTGTTTTTT.

The chain combines TRBV7-6 with TRBJ1-5; possible D gene TRBD1, 5 bases. CDR1 SGHVS and CDR2 FNYEAQ come from the germline V gene. With 5 bases removed from V and 5 bases from J, the gap between germline ends came to 13 bases. The CDR3 is 14 residues long. In DNA, the CDR3 is TGTGCCAGCAGCCCTCAGGGAGGGCATCAGCCCCAGCATTTT. This translates into CASSPQGGHQPQHF.

The chain combines TRBV5-1 with TRBJ1-5; 8 bases map to TRBD1. This CDR3 contains 19 residues. J was trimmed by 5 bases and V by 1 base; bases with no gene match: 17. Germline values: CDR1 SGHRS, CDR2 YFSETQ. CDR3 sequence reads: CASSLKRKGQDRVDQPQHF. In DNA, the CDR3 is TGCGCCAGCAGCTTGAAAAGAAAAGGGCAGGACAGGGTGGATCAGCCCCAGCATTTT.

The chain joins TRBV6-4 to TRBJ2-7; 14 bases align to TRBD2. Germline CDR1 and CDR2: MRHNA and SNTAGT. V lost 6 bases to trimming and J lost 6 bases; unmatched junction nucleotides: 10. This CDR3 is built from 16 residues. CDR3 in amino acids: CASRTTSGRGGAEQYF. CDR3 coding DNA: TGTGCCAGCAGGACGACTAGCGGGAGGGGAGGAGCCGAGCAGTACTTC.

J is TRBJ1-4 and V is TRBV6-1, with no clear D. Germline V gene sequence: CDR1 MNHNS, CDR2 SASEGT. The CDR3 is 12 residues long. V lost 2 bases to trimming and J lost 11 bases, with 9 bases between them. This chain's CDR3 is CASSEWRDKLFF. CDR3 bases: TGTGCCAGCAGTGAATGGCGGGATAAACTGTTTTTT.

This chain uses TRBV28 with TRBJ1-3, with D perhaps matching TRBD1 (6 bases). This CDR3 has 14 residues. CDR1 is MDHEN and CDR2 is SYDVKM in the germline V gene. V shed 3 bases and J shed 7 bases, with 13 bases lying between them. The CDR3 DNA reads as TGTGCCAGCAGTTTCCGTGGGAGGGGGAACACCATATATTTT. It codes for CASSFRGRGNTIYF.

The J gene is TRBJ1-3, the V gene TRBV7-9; D is unresolved. CDR3 length: 16 amino acids. Germline V gives CDR1 SEHNR, CDR2 FQNEAQ (reference sequence). Trimming took 5 bases from V and 0 from J, leaving 14 bases between them. The CDR3 sequence is CASSPKGMSSGNTIYF. As DNA, the CDR3 is TGTGCCAGCAGCCCCAAAGGGATGAGCTCTGGAAACACCATATATTTT. Together with reference TRBV7-9 and TRBJ1-3, the CDR3 gives the full variable domain: DTGVSQNPRHKITKRGQNVTFRCDPISEHNRLYWYRQTLGQGPEFLTYFQNEAQLEKSRLLSDRFSAERPKGSFSTLEIQRTEQGDSAMYLCASSPKGMSSGNTIYFGEGSWLTVV.

Comment on this clone: Other DNA sequences in the sample encode the same CDR3. The chain couples TRBV5-1 to TRBJ2-7; 10 nucleotides match TRBD1. In germline, CDR1 is SGHRS, CDR2 YFSETQ. V lost 3 bases and J lost 5; bases outside the gene matches: 5. CDR3 size: 14 residues. CDR3 region: CASSSTGGSDEQYF. The CDR3 coding sequence is TGCGCCAGCAGCTCGACAGGGGGCAGCGACGAGCAGTACTTC. The full variable domain, with the rest looked up from reference TRBV5-1 and TRBJ2-7, is KAGVTQTPRYLIKTRGQQVTLSCSPISGHRSVSWYQQTPGQGLQFLFEYFSETQRNKGNFPGRFSGRQFSNSRSEMNVSTLELGDSALYLCASSSTGGSDEQYFGPGTRLTVT.

This chain links TRBV7-2 with TRBJ2-1; TRBD2 might be the D (6 bases). Trimming stripped 1 base from V and 1 base from J, with 11 bases between. The CDR3 consists of 16 residues. In germline, CDR1 is SGHTA, CDR2 FQGNSA. The CDR3 DNA reads as TGTGCCAGCAGCTTAGGGCGGCTAGCGTCCTACAATGAGCAGTTCTTC. As protein: CASSLGRLASYNEQFF.

Notes on this clone: The sample holds other DNA sequences that translate to the same CDR3. The genes are TRBV28 and TRBJ2-6, with D uncertain. There are 14 residues in the CDR3. The V end was cut by 4 bases, the J end by 1 base, with 5 bases between. Germline assignment: CDR1 MDHEN and CDR2 SYDVKM. CDR3 region: CASSSFSGANVLTF. The CDR3 coding sequence is TGTGCCAGCAGTTCGTTTTCTGGGGCCAACGTCCTGACTTTC.

The chain uses TRBV7-3 and TRBJ2-2; 7 positions agree with TRBD2. CDR3 length: 15 residues. Trimming cost V 5 bases and J 6 bases; bases outside gene matches: 9. Looked up from germline, CDR1 is SGHTA and CDR2 is FQGTGA. CDR3 in amino acids: CASSPSGAGPGELFF. The CDR3 DNA is TGTGCCAGCAGCCCGAGCGGGGCAGGCCCCGGGGAGCTGTTTTTT. Full variable domain (outside the CDR3, taken from reference TRBV7-3 and TRBJ2-2): GAGVSQTPSNKVTEKGKYVELRCDPISGHTALYWYRQSLGQGPEFLIYFQGTGAADDSGLPNDRFFAVRPEGSVSTLKIQRTERGDSAVYLCASSPSGAGPGELFFGEGSRLTVL.

The V call is TRBV5-1, the J call TRBJ2-5; D may correspond to TRBD1 or TRBD2 (5 bases each). V lost 4 bases, J lost 7 bases, and 11 bases lay in between. CDR3 size: 12 residues. Per the germline V gene, CDR1 is SGHRS and CDR2 is YFSETQ. The DNA for the CDR3 is TGCGCCAGCAGCACCTTGAGGGGGACCCAGTACTTC. This codes for CASSTLRGTQYF.

This CDR3 reads CASSLDTGYYNEQFF. CDR3 nucleotides: TGCGCCAGCAGCTTGGATACCGGATACTACAATGAGCAGTTCTTC. V usage is TRBV5-1 and J usage is TRBJ2-1, with D uncertain. Between the trimmed V and J ends, which lost 0 bases and 3 bases, there was a span of 10 bases. Germline lookup yields CDR1 SGHRS and CDR2 YFSETQ. This CDR3 has 15 residues. Drawing the rest from reference TRBV5-1 and TRBJ2-1, the complete variable domain is KAGVTQTPRYLIKTRGQQVTLSCSPISGHRSVSWYQQTPGQGLQFLFEYFSETQRNKGNFPGRFSGRQFSNSRSEMNVSTLELGDSALYLCASSLDTGYYNEQFFGPGTRLTVL.

This sequence joins TRBV4-1 and TRBJ2-1; weak D call: TRBD2 (6 bases). Germline CDR1 MGHRA, CDR2 YSYEKL. V gave up 3 bases and J gave up 6 bases, with 15 bases separating them. This CDR3 has 15 residues. The CDR3: CASSHLGLVPNEQFF. CDR3 bases: TGCGCCAGCAGCCACCTGGGACTCGTCCCCAATGAGCAGTTCTTC.

The gene calls are TRBV28 and TRBJ2-3; TRBD1 matches 9 bases. The germline CDR1 and CDR2 sequences are MDHEN and SYDVKM. V trimming: 5 bases; J trimming: 2 bases; junction bases outside the gene matches: 8. This CDR3 has 16 amino acids. CDR3: CASSTQGALLTDTQYF. In nucleotides, the CDR3 is TGTGCCAGCAGTACACAGGGGGCGCTGCTCACAGATACGCAGTATTTT. The variable domain in full, with the rest retrieved from reference TRBV28 and TRBJ2-3, is DVKVTQSSRYLVKRTGEKVFLECVQDMDHENMFWYRQDPGLGLRLIYFSYDVKMKEKGDIPEGYSVSREKKERFSLILESASTNQTSMYLCASSTQGALLTDTQYFGPGTRLTVL.

The rearrangement links TRBV10-3 to TRBJ2-7, with a tentative D call TRBD2 (6 bases). The germline gives CDR1 ENHRY, CDR2 SYGVKD. The V and J ends lost 5 bases and 4 bases respectively, with 18 bases between them. CDR3 length: 15 residues. CDR3 sequence (DNA): TGTGCCATCAGTCAACGGGAGAGCCAGTGGTACGAGCAGTACTTC. It encodes CAISQRESQWYEQYF.

A single count supports this clone. The rearrangement links TRBV14 to TRBJ2-1, with 8 positions matching TRBD1. The germline V gene encodes CDR1 SGHDN and CDR2 FVKESK. The CDR3 extends over 16 amino acids. Trimming took 4 bases from V and 4 from J; bases not matched to a gene: 9. The CDR3 sequence: CASSLMDREKYNEQFF. In DNA form, the CDR3 reads TGTGCCAGCAGCCTGATGGACAGGGAAAAATACAATGAGCAGTTCTTC.

The chain carries TRBV18 and TRBJ2-5; 8 positions agree with TRBD2. V lost 2 bases and J lost 2; bases outside the gene matches: 4. CDR3 size: 15 residues. Germline CDR1 is KGHSH and CDR2 is LQKENI. The CDR3, as DNA: TGTGCCAGCTCACCAAGCGGGGGAGGGCAAGAGACCCAGTACTTC. It specifies CASSPSGGGQETQYF.

This clone has only one observation. The sample has other DNA sequences that encode this CDR3 too. The chain couples TRBV29-1 to TRBJ2-7, with D perhaps matching TRBD2 (6 bases). The CDR3 contains 13 residues. Germline assignment: CDR1 SQVTM and CDR2 ANQGSEA. V was trimmed by 4 bases and J by 1 base, leaving 11 bases between them. In nucleotides, the CDR3 is TGCAGCGTTGTCGCGGGGAATTCCTACGAGCAGTACTTC. Residues: CSVVAGNSYEQYF.

V is TRBV5-1 and J is TRBJ2-1, with no clear D. Trimming shortened V by 0 bases and J by 8 bases, and 9 bases separated the two germline ends. The CDR3 contains 13 residues. CDR1 is SGHRS, CDR2 YFSETQ, per germline. DNA for the CDR3: TGCGCCAGCAGCTTGGAATCCGAGCATGAGCAGTTCTTC. It specifies CASSLESEHEQFF. Variable domain in full (rest from reference TRBV5-1 and TRBJ2-1): KAGVTQTPRYLIKTRGQQVTLSCSPISGHRSVSWYQQTPGQGLQFLFEYFSETQRNKGNFPGRFSGRQFSNSRSEMNVSTLELGDSALYLCASSLESEHEQFFGPGTRLTVL.

V gene TRBV27 combines with J gene TRBJ2-3; 9 positions agree with TRBD1. V trimming: 3 bases; J trimming: 0 bases; junction bases outside the gene matches: 13. Germline CDR1 and CDR2: MNHEY and SMNVEV (reference sequence). This CDR3 contains 19 residues. CDR3 sequence (DNA): TGTGCCAGCAGTTTTTCTGGACAGGGGCCAAGGTGGAGCACAGATACGCAGTATTTT. As protein: CASSFSGQGPRWSTDTQYF.

The rearrangement joins TRBV27 to TRBJ1-2, with TRBD1 matching over 9 bases. This CDR3 has 13 residues. Trimming at V came to 5 bases and at J to 7 bases, leaving 5 bases not matched to a gene. CDR1 and CDR2 (germline): MNHEY, SMNVEV (reference sequence). The CDR3 region has the DNA TGTGCCAGCAGTCGGGACAGGGTCTTTGGCTACACCTTC. As protein: CASSRDRVFGYTF.

The chain joins TRBV29-1 to TRBJ1-1; possibly TRBD1 for D (5 bases). The CDR3 consists of 13 residues. Trimming shortened V by 5 bases and J by 5 bases, and 15 bases separated the two germline ends. Germline assignment: CDR1 SQVTM and CDR2 ANQGSEA. CDR3 protein: CSVLYVRATEAFF. CDR3 bases: TGCAGCGTTTTATACGTCAGGGCAACTGAAGCTTTCTTT.

V is TRBV28 and J is TRBJ2-3; 13 bases are shared with TRBD2. This CDR3 has 15 residues. J lost 7 bases, V lost 4 bases, and 5 bases had no gene match. Germline loops: CDR1 MDHEN, CDR2 SYDVKM. The CDR3 DNA reads as TGTGCCAGCAGTTCCGGACTAGCGGGAGCACATACGCAGTATTTT. It is translated as CASSSGLAGAHTQYF.

This clone has a handful of counts. Additional DNA sequences in this sample encode the identical CDR3. The chain employs TRBV6-5 and TRBJ1-4; D remains ambiguous. CDR3 length equals 13 residues. The V end was cut by 2 bases, the J end by 5 bases, with 6 bases between. CDR1 is MNHEY, CDR2 SVGAGI, per germline. The CDR3 DNA is TGTGCCAGCAGTTACCGGAGAAATGAAAAACTGTTTTTT. Translation gives CASSYRRNEKLFF.

As to this clone: Other DNA sequences in the sample encode the same CDR3. The V and J genes are TRBV7-2 and TRBJ2-3; 8 bases match TRBD2. Germline CDR1 and CDR2: SGHTA and FQGNSA. The CDR3 has 15 residues. V lost 0 bases to trimming and J lost 3 bases; unmatched junction nucleotides: 2. DNA for the CDR3: TGTGCCAGCAGCTTAGCCAGCGGGAGTACAGATACGCAGTATTTT. Translated: CASSLASGSTDTQYF.

This chain joins TRBV5-1 and TRBJ2-5; D gene ambiguous. Germline lookup yields CDR1 SGHRS and CDR2 YFSETQ. Trimming left V 4 bases short and J 5 bases short, with 15 bases between. The CDR3 has 14 amino acids. The CDR3 DNA sequence: TGCGCCAGCAGCGTAACGACCGCTGTGGAGACCCAGTACTTC. This gives the protein CASSVTTAVETQYF.

The chain combines TRBV5-4 with TRBJ2-5; D is uncertain. The germline V gene has CDR1 SGHNT and CDR2 YYREEE (reference sequence). The CDR3 has 14 residues. Trimming shortened V by 4 bases and J by 4 bases, and 14 bases separated the two germline ends. The DNA for the CDR3 is TGTGCCAGCAGCCATGGAGCTAGTGCAGAGACCCAGTACTTC. Protein product: CASSHGASAETQYF.